This T cell receptor beta chain originates from a study of blood T cells in healthy people across ages. Notes on the study in general: Naive CD4+ cell counts and diversity both ran higher in long-lived than in aged donors. With naive T cell percentage, TCR beta diversity showed a strong correlation.

For the second PCR, which ran for roughly 7 to 11 cycles, a sample-barcoded 5' primer and a J-beta primer mix were used. TCRdb itself ran the 5' RACE reads through MiXCR, one entry per CDR3 protein. Among about 2 million distinct CDR3 sequences listed, 49% were seen once. Details on this clonotype: The antigen is not known.

The CDR3 contains 15 residues. Germline assignment: CDR1 SEHNR and CDR2 FQNEAQ (reference sequence). Trimming shortened V by 2 bases and J by 0 bases, and 11 bases separated the two germline ends. The chain joins TRBV7-9 to TRBJ2-7, with no clear D. The sequence was obtained from a woman between 35 and 50 years old in good health. The sequencing input was blood. The DNA of the CDR3 is TGTGCCAGCAGCTTAAGCAGAATATACTCCTACGAGCAGTACTTC. Its translation is CASSLSRIYSYEQYF.